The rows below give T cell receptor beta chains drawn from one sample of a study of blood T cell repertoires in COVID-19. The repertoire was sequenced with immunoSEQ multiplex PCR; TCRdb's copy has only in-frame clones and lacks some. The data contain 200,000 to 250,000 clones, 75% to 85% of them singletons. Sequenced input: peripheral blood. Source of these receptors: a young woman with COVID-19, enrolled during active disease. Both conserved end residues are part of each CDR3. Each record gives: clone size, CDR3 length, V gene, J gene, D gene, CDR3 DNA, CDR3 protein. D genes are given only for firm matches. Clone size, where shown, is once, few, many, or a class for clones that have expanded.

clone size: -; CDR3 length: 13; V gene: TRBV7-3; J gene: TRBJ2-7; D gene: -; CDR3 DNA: TGTGCCAGCAGCCGCACTCCCACCTACGAGCAGTACTTC; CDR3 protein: CASSRTPTYEQYF
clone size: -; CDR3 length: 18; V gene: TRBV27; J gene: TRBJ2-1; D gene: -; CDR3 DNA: TGTGCCAGCAGTTTATCGATCGCGCAAACAGGAACCCCCAATGAGCAGTTCTTC; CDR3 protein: CASSLSIAQTGTPNEQFF
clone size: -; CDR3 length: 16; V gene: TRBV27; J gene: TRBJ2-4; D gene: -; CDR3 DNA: TGTGCCAGCATCCAACCTCCAAACAAGGCCAAAAACATTCAGTACTTC; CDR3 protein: CASIQPPNKAKNIQYF
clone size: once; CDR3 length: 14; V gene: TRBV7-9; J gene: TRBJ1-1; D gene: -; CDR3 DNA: TGTGCCAGCAGCTTAGCAGGGAGGGTCACTGAAGCTTTCTTT; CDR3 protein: CASSLAGRVTEAFF
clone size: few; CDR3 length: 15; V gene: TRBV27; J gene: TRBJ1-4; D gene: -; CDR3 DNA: TGTGCCGAATCTGACAGGTCACGGGGAGTGGAAAAACTGTTTTTT; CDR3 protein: CAESDRSRGVEKLFF
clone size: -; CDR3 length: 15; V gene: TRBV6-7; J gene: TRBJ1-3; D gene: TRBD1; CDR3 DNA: TGTGCCAGCAATATACAGGGGGCGGTGGGAAACACCATATATTTT; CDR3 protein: CASNIQGAVGNTIYF
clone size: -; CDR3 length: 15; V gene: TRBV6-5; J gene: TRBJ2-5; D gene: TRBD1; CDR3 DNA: TGTGCCAGCAGCGACGACCAGACAGGGACATTGGCCCAGTACTTC; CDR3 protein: CASSDDQTGTLAQYF
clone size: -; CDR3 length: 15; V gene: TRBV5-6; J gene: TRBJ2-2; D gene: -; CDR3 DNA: TGTGCCAGCAGCTTGGGGACACTGAACACCGGGGAGCTGTTTTTT; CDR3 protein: CASSLGTLNTGELFF
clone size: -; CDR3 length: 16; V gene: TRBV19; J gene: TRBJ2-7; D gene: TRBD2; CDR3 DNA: TGTGCCAGTAGTGGTAGTACTAGCGGGAGGTCCTACGAGCAGTACTTC; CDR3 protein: CASSGSTSGRSYEQYF
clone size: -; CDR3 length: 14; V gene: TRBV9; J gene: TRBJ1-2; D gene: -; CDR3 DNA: TGTGCCAGCAGCGCCGGCGGGCGCGGTTATGGCTACACCTTC; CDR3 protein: CASSAGGRGYGYTF
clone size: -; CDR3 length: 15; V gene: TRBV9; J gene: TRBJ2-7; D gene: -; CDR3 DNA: TGTGCCAGCAGCGTAGGGCCAGGAGGGAAGTACGAGCAGTACTTC; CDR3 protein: CASSVGPGGKYEQYF
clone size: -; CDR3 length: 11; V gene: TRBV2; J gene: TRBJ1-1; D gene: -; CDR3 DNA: TGTGCCAGCGGAGGGTGGGGTGAAGCTTTCTTT; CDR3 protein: CASGGWGEAFF
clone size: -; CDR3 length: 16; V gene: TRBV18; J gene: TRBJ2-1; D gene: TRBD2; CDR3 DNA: TGTGCCAGCTCACCGGTCAGCGGGAGCTCGGGATATGAGCAGTTCTTC; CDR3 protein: CASSPVSGSSGYEQFF
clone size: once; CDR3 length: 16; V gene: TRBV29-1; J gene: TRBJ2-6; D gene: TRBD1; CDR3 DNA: TGCAGCGTTGGTCCGACAGGGGGCTCTGGGGCCAACGTCCTGACTTTC; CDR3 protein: CSVGPTGGSGANVLTF
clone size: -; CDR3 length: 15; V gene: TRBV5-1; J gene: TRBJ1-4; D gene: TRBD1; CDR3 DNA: TGCGCCAGCAGCATCTCCGGGACAGGGAATGAAAAACTGTTTTTT; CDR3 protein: CASSISGTGNEKLFF
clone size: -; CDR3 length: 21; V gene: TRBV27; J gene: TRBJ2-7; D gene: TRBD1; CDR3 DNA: TGTGCCAGCAGACCCCCATCCCCCTCCCGGGACAGGGGTACTGTTCACTACGAGCAGTACTTC; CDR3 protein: CASRPPSPSRDRGTVHYEQYF
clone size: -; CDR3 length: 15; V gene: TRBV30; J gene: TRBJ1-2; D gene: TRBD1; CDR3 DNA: TGTGCCTGGAGTAAGGGGACAGGGAGGGACTATGGCTACACCTTC; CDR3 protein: CAWSKGTGRDYGYTF
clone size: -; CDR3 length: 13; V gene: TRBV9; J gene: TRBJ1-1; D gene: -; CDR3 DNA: TGTGCCAGCAGCGTAGTCGTGAACACTGAAGCTTTCTTT; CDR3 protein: CASSVVVNTEAFF
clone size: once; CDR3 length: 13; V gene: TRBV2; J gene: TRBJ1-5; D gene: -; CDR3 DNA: TGTGCCAGCAGTGAAGGGCCAGTGTTGCCCCAGCATTTT; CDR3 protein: CASSEGPVLPQHF
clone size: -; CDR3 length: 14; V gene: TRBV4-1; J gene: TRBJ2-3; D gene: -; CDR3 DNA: TGCGCCAGCAGCCAACTTACTAGCACAGATACGCAGTATTTT; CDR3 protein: CASSQLTSTDTQYF
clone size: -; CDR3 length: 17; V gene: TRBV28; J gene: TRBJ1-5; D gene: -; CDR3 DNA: TGTGCCAGCAGTTTCGGAGGGCTTTCCCTAAAAAATCAGCCCCAGCATTTT; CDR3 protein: CASSFGGLSLKNQPQHF
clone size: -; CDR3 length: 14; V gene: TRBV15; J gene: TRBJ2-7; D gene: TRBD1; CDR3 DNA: TGTGCCACCAGCAGAGGCAGGGGGTACGACGAGCAGTACTTC; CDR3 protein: CATSRGRGYDEQYF
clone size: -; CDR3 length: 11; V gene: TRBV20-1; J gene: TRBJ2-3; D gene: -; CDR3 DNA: TGCAGTGCTATGGGGGCGGTCACGCAGTATTTT; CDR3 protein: CSAMGAVTQYF
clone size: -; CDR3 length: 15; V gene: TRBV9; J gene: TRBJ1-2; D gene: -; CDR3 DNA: TGTGCCAGCAGCGTAGGTCAGGGCAGGGCCTATGGCTACACCTTC; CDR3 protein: CASSVGQGRAYGYTF
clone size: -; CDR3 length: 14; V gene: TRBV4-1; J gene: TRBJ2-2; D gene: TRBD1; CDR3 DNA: TGCGCCAGCAGCCCCGGGACAGTAGAAGGGGAGCTGTTTTTT; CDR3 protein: CASSPGTVEGELFF
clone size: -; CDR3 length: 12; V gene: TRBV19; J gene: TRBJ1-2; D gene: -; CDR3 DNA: TGTGCCAGTGGGGAGGGATTCGGGGGCTACACCTTC; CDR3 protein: CASGEGFGGYTF
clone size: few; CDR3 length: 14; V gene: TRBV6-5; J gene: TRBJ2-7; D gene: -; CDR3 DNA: TGTGCCAGCAGTTACGGGTCAGGGGGGTACGAGCAGTACTTC; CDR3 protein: CASSYGSGGYEQYF
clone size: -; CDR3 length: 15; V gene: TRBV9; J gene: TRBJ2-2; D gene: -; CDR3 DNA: TGTGCCAGCAGCGTAAGGGGAGGGAACACCGGGGAGCTGTTTTTT; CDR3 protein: CASSVRGGNTGELFF
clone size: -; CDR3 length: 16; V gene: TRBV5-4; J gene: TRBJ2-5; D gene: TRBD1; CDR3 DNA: TGTGCCAGCAGCCTCTGGCGTCCAGGGGGCGAGGAGACCCAGTACTTC; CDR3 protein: CASSLWRPGGEETQYF
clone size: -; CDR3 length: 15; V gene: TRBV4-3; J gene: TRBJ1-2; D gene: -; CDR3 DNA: TGCGCCAGCAGCCAACTTCTCCAGGGCTCCAATGGCTACACCTTC; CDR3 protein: CASSQLLQGSNGYTF
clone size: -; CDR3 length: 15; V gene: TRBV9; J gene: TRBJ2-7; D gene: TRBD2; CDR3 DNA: TGTGCCAGCAGCGTAGGTCCTAGCGGGGCCTACGAGCAGTACTTC; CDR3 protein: CASSVGPSGAYEQYF
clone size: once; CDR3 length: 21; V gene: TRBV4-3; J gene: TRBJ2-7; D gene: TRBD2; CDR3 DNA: TGCGCCAGCAGCCATGTGACAGATCGCTCGTATACTAGCGGGAGTATCTACGAGCAGTACTTC; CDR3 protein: CASSHVTDRSYTSGSIYEQYF
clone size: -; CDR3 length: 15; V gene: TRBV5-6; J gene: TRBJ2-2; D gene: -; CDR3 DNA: TGTGCCAGCAGCTTGGAAGGGGGAGCTACCGGGGAGCTGTTTTTT; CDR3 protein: CASSLEGGATGELFF
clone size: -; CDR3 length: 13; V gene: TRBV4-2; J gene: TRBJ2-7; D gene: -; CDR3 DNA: TGTGCCAGCAGCCAAGAGACAGGCTACGAGCAGTACTTC; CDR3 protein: CASSQETGYEQYF
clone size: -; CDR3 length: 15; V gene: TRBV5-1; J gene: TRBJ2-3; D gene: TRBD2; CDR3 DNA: TGCGCCAGCAGCTTGACCAGCGGGAGGGCAGATACGCAGTATTTT; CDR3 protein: CASSLTSGRADTQYF
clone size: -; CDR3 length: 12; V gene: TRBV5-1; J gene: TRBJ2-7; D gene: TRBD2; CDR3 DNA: TGCGCCAGCAGGGGGGGGTCCTACGAGCAGTACTTC; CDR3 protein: CASRGGSYEQYF
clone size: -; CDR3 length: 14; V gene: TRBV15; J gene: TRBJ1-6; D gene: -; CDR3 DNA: TGTGCCACCAGCGGGACCGGGGGTGGATCACCCCTCCACTTT; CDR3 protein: CATSGTGGGSPLHF
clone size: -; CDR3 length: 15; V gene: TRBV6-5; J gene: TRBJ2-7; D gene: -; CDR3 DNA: TGTGCCAGCAGTATTAGCGGAATCCGCTCCTACGAGCAGTACTTC; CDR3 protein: CASSISGIRSYEQYF
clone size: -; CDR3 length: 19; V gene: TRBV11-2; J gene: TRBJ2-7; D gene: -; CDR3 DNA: TGTGCCAGCAGCTTAAATCAGGGGATGGGACCTACTAGCTCCTACGAGCAGTACTTC; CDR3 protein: CASSLNQGMGPTSSYEQYF
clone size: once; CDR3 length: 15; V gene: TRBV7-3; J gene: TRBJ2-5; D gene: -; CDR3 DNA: TGTGCCAGCAGCTTAAATGCAGGGTCTGGAGAGACCCAGTACTTC; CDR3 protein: CASSLNAGSGETQYF
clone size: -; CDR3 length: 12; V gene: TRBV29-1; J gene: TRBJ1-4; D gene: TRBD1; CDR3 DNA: TGCAGCGTAGGACAGGGTTATGAAAAACTGTTTTTT; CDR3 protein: CSVGQGYEKLFF
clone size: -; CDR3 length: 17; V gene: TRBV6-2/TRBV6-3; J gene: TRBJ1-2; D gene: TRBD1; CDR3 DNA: TGTGCCAGCAGTTACGGGGACAGGGAACCCCAAGGCTATGGCTACACCTTC; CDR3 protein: CASSYGDREPQGYGYTF
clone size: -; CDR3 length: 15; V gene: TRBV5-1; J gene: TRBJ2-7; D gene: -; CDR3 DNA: TGCGCCAGCAGCCCCTCCCCCGGGGAGGCCTACGAGCAGTACTTC; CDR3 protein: CASSPSPGEAYEQYF
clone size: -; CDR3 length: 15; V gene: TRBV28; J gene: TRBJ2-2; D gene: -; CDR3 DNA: TGTGCCAGCAGTTTCGCAGGGGTGGACACCGGGGAGCTGTTTTTT; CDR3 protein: CASSFAGVDTGELFF
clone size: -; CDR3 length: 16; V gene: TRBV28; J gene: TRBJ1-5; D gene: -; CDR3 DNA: TGTGCCAGCAGTTCCTTCCTAATCCGCCTTACCCAGCCCCAGCATTTT; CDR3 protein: CASSSFLIRLTQPQHF
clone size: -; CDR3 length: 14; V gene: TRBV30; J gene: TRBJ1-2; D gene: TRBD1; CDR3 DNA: TGTGCCTGGTTCCGGACAGGGCCACCCTATGGCTACACCTTC; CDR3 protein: CAWFRTGPPYGYTF
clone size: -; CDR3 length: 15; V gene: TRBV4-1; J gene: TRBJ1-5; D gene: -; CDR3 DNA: TGCGCCAGCAGCCATGATACCCCGGGGGATCAGCCCCAGCATTTT; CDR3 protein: CASSHDTPGDQPQHF
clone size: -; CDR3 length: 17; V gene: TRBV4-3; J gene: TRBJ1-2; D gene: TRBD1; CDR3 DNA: TGCGCCAGCAGCCAAGGACAGGGGGCTAGAGCTAACTATGGCTACACCTTC; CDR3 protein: CASSQGQGARANYGYTF
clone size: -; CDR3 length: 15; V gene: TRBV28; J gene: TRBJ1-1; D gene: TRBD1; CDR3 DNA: TGTGCCAGCAGTTTCCCGACAGGGGGGGGCTTCGAAGCTTTCTTT; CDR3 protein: CASSFPTGGGFEAFF